The 10 T cell receptor beta chains below all came from one sample that was sequenced in a study of blood T cell repertoires in COVID-19. Data came from immunoSEQ multiplex PCR; TCRdb stores just in-frame clones and leaves some out. The sample records about 220,000 clones, about four fifths being singletons. Sample: peripheral blood. These receptors were collected from a woman older than 75 with acute or convalescent COVID-19.

In this sample, this clone turned up once. The gene calls are TRBV28 and TRBJ1-3; D perhaps matches TRBD1 (6 bases). Germline V CDR1 and CDR2: MDHEN, SYDVKM. V shed 3 bases and J shed 7 bases, with 10 bases lying between them. The CDR3 has 13 residues. CDR3 nucleotide sequence: TGTGCCAGCAGTTTGGACAGTTGGAACACCATATATTTT. Its protein product is CASSLDSWNTIYF. The variable domain in full, with the rest retrieved from reference TRBV28 and TRBJ1-3, is DVKVTQSSRYLVKRTGEKVFLECVQDMDHENMFWYRQDPGLGLRLIYFSYDVKMKEKGDIPEGYSVSREKKERFSLILESASTNQTSMYLCASSLDSWNTIYFGEGSWLTVV.

V usage is TRBV7-9 and J usage is TRBJ2-3; maybe TRBD2 (6 bases). There are 13 residues in the CDR3. The V gene lost 2 bases and the J gene lost 6 bases, with 9 bases spanning the gap. The germline gives CDR1 SEHNR, CDR2 FQNEAQ (reference sequence). CDR3 bases: TGTGCCAGCAGCTTACGGGAGTGGGATACGCAGTATTTT. Translated: CASSLREWDTQYF. The whole variable domain, remainder taken from reference TRBV7-9 and TRBJ2-3, is DTGVSQNPRHKITKRGQNVTFRCDPISEHNRLYWYRQTLGQGPEFLTYFQNEAQLEKSRLLSDRFSAERPKGSFSTLEIQRTEQGDSAMYLCASSLREWDTQYFGPGTRLTVL.

The V and J genes are TRBV19 and TRBJ1-2, with D maybe TRBD1 (5 bases). The CDR3 consists of 13 residues. V shed 4 bases and J shed 8 bases, with 14 bases lying between them. Germline V gene sequence: CDR1 LNHDA, CDR2 SQIVND (reference sequence). In DNA, the CDR3 is TGTGCCAGTAGTAATTCAGGGCTTAAAGGCTACACCTTC. Protein product: CASSNSGLKGYTF. The variable domain in full, completed from reference TRBV19 and TRBJ1-2, reads DGGITQSPKYLFRKEGQNVTLSCEQNLNHDAMYWYRQDPGQGLRLIYYSQIVNDFQKGDIAEGYSVSREKKESFPLTVTSAQKNPTAFYLCASSNSGLKGYTFGSGTRLTVV.

The J gene is TRBJ1-2, the V gene TRBV20-1; D gene uncertain. This CDR3 spans 11 amino acids. Germline V gene lookup returns CDR1 DFQATT and CDR2 SNEGSKA (reference sequence). CDR3 region: CKAGNYYGYTF. CDR3 bases: TGCAAAGCGGGGAACTACTATGGCTACACCTTC.

This clone was found a few times. The chain uses TRBV7-9 and TRBJ1-2; D call uncertain. The CDR3 extends over 14 amino acids. V lost 2 bases to trimming and J lost 8 bases, with 15 bases between them. The germline gives CDR1 SEHNR, CDR2 FQNEAQ (reference sequence). In DNA, the CDR3 is TGTGCCAGCAGCTTAAGGAGCGGCCCCAACGGCTACACCTTC. It yields the protein CASSLRSGPNGYTF.

This clone occurred a few times. J is TRBJ1-4 and V is TRBV18; possible D gene TRBD1, 5 bases. Germline lookup yields CDR1 KGHSH and CDR2 LQKENI. Trimming took 6 bases from V and 8 from J, leaving 13 bases between them. The CDR3 runs to 13 residues. CDR3 in amino acids: CASSRAGNEKLFF. The CDR3 bases are TGTGCCAGCTCTAGGGCAGGGAACGAAAAACTGTTTTTT.

The chain has TRBV5-4 and TRBJ1-2; D is perhaps TRBD1 (5 bases). The CDR3 extends over 12 amino acids. Germline V gives CDR1 SGHNT, CDR2 YYREEE (reference sequence). V was clipped by 4 bases and J by 4 bases, with 8 bases between them. This CDR3 reads CASSADIYGYTF. CDR3 DNA sequence: TGTGCCAGCAGCGCGGACATCTATGGCTACACCTTC.

The CDR3 protein is CASSPFRDREGDEQYF. The CDR3 nucleotides read TGTGCCAGCTCACCCTTCAGGGACAGGGAAGGCGACGAGCAGTACTTC. The V gene is TRBV18, the J gene TRBJ2-7, with TRBD1 matching over 9 bases. The CDR3 spans 16 residues. Germline V gene lookup returns CDR1 KGHSH and CDR2 LQKENI. Unmatched junction bases numbered 11, after V lost 3 bases and J lost 5 bases.

Remarks on this clone: Other DNA sequences within the sample encode an identical CDR3. The rearrangement links TRBV3-1 (or the pseudogene TRBV3-2) to TRBJ1-2; a weak D match, TRBD1 (5 bases). Germline values: CDR1 LGHDT, CDR2 YNNKEL (reference sequence). Trimming removed 1 base at V and 6 bases at J, with 9 bases between. This CDR3 spans 13 amino acids. The DNA of the CDR3 is TGTGCCAGCAGCCAAGGCCAGGGAAATGGCTACACCTTC. Translation: CASSQGQGNGYTF.

CDR3 amino acids: CASSGSGQGRTEAFF. CDR3 DNA sequence: TGTGCCAGCAGCGGATCCGGACAGGGGCGCACTGAAGCTTTCTTT. This rearrangement joins TRBV9 to TRBJ1-1, with TRBD1 identical over 9 bases. This CDR3 region has 15 residues. After removal of 3 bases from V and 4 bases from J, the junction contained 7 bases not matched to a gene. Germline lookup yields CDR1 SGDLS and CDR2 YYNGEE.